One and the same sample provided the 24 T cell receptor beta chains below, sequenced in a study of T-cell reconstitution after alpha-beta-depleted transplantation in children. As it was prepared, the TCRbeta library received unique molecular identifiers. TCRdb recomputed calls from the PCR reads with MiXCR, one row per CDR3 protein. The sample lists 190,000 or so distinct CDR3 sequences, approximately 7% occurring once. The sequences come from PBMCs from the stem cell graft donor, collected from the stem cell graft. These receptors came from a human donor who donated a stem cell graft to a child with Wiskott-Aldrich syndrome.

There are many counts of this clonotype. The genes are TRBV20-1 and TRBJ1-1; D is ambiguous. This CDR3 spans 14 amino acids. V was clipped by 2 bases and J by 1 base, with 11 bases between them. Germline-derived CDR1 and CDR2 are DFQATT and SNEGSKA (reference sequence). The CDR3 sequence: CSARLAQRNTEAFF. Written as DNA, the CDR3 is TGCAGTGCTAGATTGGCCCAAAGGAACACTGAAGCTTTCTTT.

This clonotype appeared many times. This chain joins TRBV4-3 and TRBJ1-2; D is perhaps TRBD1 (6 bases). V was shortened by 1 base and J by 3 bases, with 18 bases between the two germline ends. Germline CDR1 is LGHNA and CDR2 is YSLEER. CDR3 size: 17 residues. The CDR3 region has the DNA TGCGCCAGCAGCCAAGCGTACAGGGACGGCCTTTACTATGGCTACACCTTC. Protein sequence: CASSQAYRDGLYYGYTF.

This clonotype has ten or more counts. The chain joins TRBV20-1 to TRBJ2-7; D unresolved. The CDR3 consists of 11 residues. Trimming left V 6 bases short and J 6 bases short, with 12 bases between. The germline V gene encodes CDR1 DFQATT and CDR2 SNEGSKA (reference sequence). The CDR3: CSALGNPEQYF. In DNA, the CDR3 is TGCAGTGCGCTAGGAAATCCCGAGCAGTACTTC.

At least ten counts were recorded for this clonotype. The rearrangement uses TRBV6-5 and TRBJ2-7; TRBD1 matches at 7 bases. The CDR3 has 15 amino acids. Looked up from germline, CDR1 is MNHEY and CDR2 is SVGAGI. J was trimmed by 5 bases and V by 7 bases; bases with no gene match: 14. Here the CDR3 DNA reads TGTGCCAGCACTTCCTTGAGGGGGCGCTACCACGAGCAGTACTTC. Protein: CASTSLRGRYHEQYF.

The rearrangement uses TRBV5-1 and TRBJ2-6; 7 bases align to TRBD1. The CDR3 loop spans 19 amino acids. CDR1 and CDR2 (germline): SGHRS, YFSETQ. Unmatched junction bases numbered 12, after V lost 3 bases and J lost 0 bases. The CDR3 DNA follows: TGCGCCAGCAGCTACCGACGGACAGGATCTACCTCTGGGGCCAACGTCCTGACTTTC. It specifies CASSYRRTGSTSGANVLTF.

This clonotype was seen ten or more times. The rearrangement uses TRBV5-1 and TRBJ1-3; weak D call: TRBD1 (5 bases). Germline CDR1 SGHRS, CDR2 YFSETQ. The CDR3 loop spans 15 amino acids. Trimming pared 2 bases from V and 0 bases from J, leaving 9 bases between. The CDR3: CASSFQGYSGNTIYF. The CDR3 DNA follows: TGCGCCAGCAGCTTCCAGGGCTACTCTGGAAACACCATATATTTT.

At least ten counts were recorded for this clonotype. This chain uses TRBV10-2 with TRBJ1-6; 8 bases fit TRBD1. With 8 bases clipped from V and 5 bases from J, the junction kept 11 bases outside the gene matches. CDR3 size: 16 residues. Germline values: CDR1 WSHSY, CDR2 SAAADI. Written as DNA, the CDR3 is TGCGCCAGCCGCATCACCACAGGGGGAGATAATTCACCCCTCCACTTT. Residues: CASRITTGGDNSPLHF.

This chain joins TRBV5-1 and TRBJ2-5; weak D call: TRBD1 (6 bases). Germline V CDR1 and CDR2: SGHRS, YFSETQ. V gave up 2 bases and J gave up 5 bases, with 16 bases separating them. The CDR3 totals 15 residues. The CDR3 DNA follows: TGCGCCAGCAGCTTCCCCAGGGGTGGACGGGAGACCCAGTACTTC. As protein: CASSFPRGGRETQYF.

J is TRBJ2-7 and V is TRBV6-2 or TRBV6-3, with no clear D. Trimming took 5 bases from V and 5 from J, leaving 13 bases between them. The germline V gene encodes CDR1 MNHEY and CDR2 SVGEGT. The CDR3 contains 13 residues. CDR3 DNA: TGTGCCAGCAGTCTACAGATTCCTAACGAGCAGTACTTC. Protein sequence: CASSLQIPNEQYF.

This clonotype was seen at least ten times. This sequence joins TRBV7-2 and TRBJ2-1; the D is unclear. CDR1 and CDR2 (germline): SGHTA, FQGNSA. Trimming removed 5 bases at V and 6 bases at J, with 8 bases between. This CDR3 has 12 amino acids. DNA for the CDR3: TGTGCCAGCAGCGGCTCGCTCAATGAGCAGTTCTTC. Amino acid sequence: CASSGSLNEQFF.

This clonotype was counted many times. The V call is TRBV7-8, the J call TRBJ2-7, with D possibly being TRBD1 (6 bases). Per germline, CDR1 SGHVS and CDR2 FQNEAQ. CDR3 length: 15 residues. The germline V and J ends were trimmed by 5 bases and 3 bases, with 17 bases remaining between them. DNA of the CDR3: TGTGCCAGCAGCCTTAGAGCTACAGGGTTCTACGAGCAGTACTTC. Translated, it gives CASSLRATGFYEQYF.

There are many counts of this clonotype. CDR3 nucleotides: TGTGCCAGCCAAGCGTACAGCTCCTATAATTCACCCCTCCACTTT. This gives the protein CASQAYSSYNSPLHF. V usage is TRBV12-3 or TRBV12-4 and J usage is TRBJ1-6; D is undetermined. The CDR3 is 15 residues long. The ends were cut back, 8 bases at V and 0 bases at J, with 11 bases in the middle.

There are many counts of this clonotype. The chain employs TRBV27 and TRBJ1-2, with 7 nucleotides matching TRBD1. This CDR3 is 15 amino acids long. V dropped 1 base and J dropped 2; count of bases not matched to a gene: 4. Germline values: CDR1 MNHEY, CDR2 SMNVEV (reference sequence). CDR3 loop: CASSLYRGVNYGYTF. CDR3 DNA sequence: TGTGCCAGCAGTTTATACAGGGGAGTGAACTATGGCTACACCTTC.

This clonotype was picked up many times. The chain uses TRBV24-1 and TRBJ2-1; weak D call: TRBD1 (6 bases). The CDR3 runs 17 residues. Trimming removed 0 bases from V and 8 bases from J, with 19 bases in between. Per germline, CDR1 KGHDR and CDR2 SFDVKD. DNA of the CDR3: TGTGCCACCAGTGATTTGGGGGTGGTAGGGGGAACGGATGAGCAGTTCTTC. Translated: CATSDLGVVGGTDEQFF.

This clonotype has at least ten counts. This sequence joins TRBV29-1 and TRBJ2-7; D ambiguous. Trimming left V 5 bases short and J 0 bases short, with 5 bases between. The CDR3 has 11 amino acids. Germline CDR1 and CDR2: SQVTM and ANQGSEA. Here the CDR3 reads CSVTHSYEQYF. DNA for the CDR3: TGCAGCGTTACTCACTCCTACGAGCAGTACTTC.

This clonotype has a count of ten or more. The rearrangement links TRBV7-2 to TRBJ1-5, with D unclear. Germline CDR1 is SGHTA and CDR2 is FQGNSA. The CDR3 loop spans 12 amino acids. Trimming cost V 0 bases and J 5 bases, with 2 bases left between them. For the CDR3, the DNA is TGTGCCAGCAGCTTAGCGGATCAGCCCCAGCATTTT. Translation: CASSLADQPQHF. Looking up the rest from reference TRBV7-2 and TRBJ1-5 gives the full variable domain: GAGVSQSPSNKVTEKGKDVELRCDPISGHTALYWYRQSLGQGLEFLIYFQGNSAPDKSGLPSDRFSAERTGGSVSTLTIQRTQQEDSAVYLCASSLADQPQHFGDGTRLSIL.

The J gene is TRBJ1-5, the V gene TRBV15, with 8 bases lining up with TRBD1. Unmatched junction bases numbered 9, after V lost 8 bases and J lost 6 bases. The germline V gene encodes CDR1 LNHNV and CDR2 YYDKDF (reference sequence). The CDR3 has 14 residues. In nucleotides, the CDR3 is TGTGCCACCGCCCCCCCAGGGGGCTTTCAGCCCCAGCATTTT. It is translated as CATAPPGGFQPQHF. Using reference TRBV15 and TRBJ1-5 for the parts outside the CDR3, the full variable domain is DAMVIQNPRYQVTQFGKPVTLSCSQTLNHNVMYWYQQKSSQAPKLLFHYYDKDFNNEADTPDNFQSRRPNTSFCFLDIRSPGLGDTAMYLCATAPPGGFQPQHFGDGTRLSIL.

This clonotype has ten or more counts. This chain links TRBV6-5 with TRBJ1-1; 8 bases map to TRBD1. The CDR3 totals 16 residues. The J segment lost 1 base and the V segment lost 0 bases, leaving 4 bases of the junction unmatched. The germline gives CDR1 MNHEY, CDR2 SVGAGI. The CDR3 coding sequence is TGTGCCAGCAGTTACTCCGGACAGGGCCAGAACACTGAAGCTTTCTTT. It yields the protein CASSYSGQGQNTEAFF.

In its sample, this clonotype was seen many times. The chain carries TRBV7-6 and TRBJ2-5; D possibly corresponds to TRBD2 (5 bases). The CDR3 runs 16 residues. Trimming left V 5 bases short and J 2 bases short, with 18 bases between. CDR1 and CDR2 from the germline V gene are SGHVS and FNYEAQ. CDR3 sequence: CASSPSFGVLQETQYF. The CDR3 bases are TGTGCCAGCAGCCCGTCTTTCGGGGTTTTACAAGAGACCCAGTACTTC.

This clonotype was observed at least ten times. This chain uses TRBV12-3 or TRBV12-4 with TRBJ2-2, with D perhaps matching TRBD1 or TRBD2 (5 bases each). CDR3 length: 16 residues. With 3 bases removed from V and 1 base from J, the gap between germline ends came to 12 bases. The CDR3 DNA reads TGTGCCAGCAGTTTTTCAGGGAGTTGGAACACCGGGGAGCTGTTTTTT. It encodes CASSFSGSWNTGELFF.

This clonotype was detected only a few times. The chain carries TRBV2 and TRBJ2-1; perhaps D is TRBD1 or TRBD2 (6 bases each). The CDR3 extends over 14 amino acids. The germline gives CDR1 SNHLY, CDR2 FYNNEI. V lost 8 bases, J lost 8 bases, and 19 bases lay in between. CDR3 nucleotides: TGTGCCAGCCGCCGGGGGAGAGGGGGGCATGAGCAGTTCTTC. Protein: CASRRGRGGHEQFF.

V gene TRBV24-1 combines with J gene TRBJ1-2; 10 nucleotides match TRBD1. V lost 3 bases, J lost 4 bases, and 1 base stayed unmatched. Germline V gene sequence: CDR1 KGHDR, CDR2 SFDVKD. The CDR3 runs 14 residues. The CDR3 is CATSDRTGGYGYTF. For the CDR3, the DNA is TGTGCCACCAGTGATAGGACAGGGGGCTATGGCTACACCTTC.

This clonotype occurred a few times. The chain uses TRBV7-2 and TRBJ2-7, with 8 bases fitting TRBD2. The CDR3 is 15 amino acids. V gave up 4 bases and J gave up 3 bases; unmatched junction bases: 8. Germline V lookup: CDR1 SGHTA, CDR2 FQGNSA. CDR3 sequence (DNA): TGTGCCAGCAGCTCCGGGGGGGGGACCCGCTACGAGCAGTACTTC. Translated: CASSSGGGTRYEQYF.

The gene calls are TRBV7-8 and TRBJ2-7, with D possibly matching TRBD1 (6 bases). The CDR3 contains 16 residues. The V gene's germline CDR1 is SGHVS and CDR2 FQNEAQ. V gave up 5 bases and J gave up 7 bases, with 24 bases separating them. The CDR3 is CASSPTNWVGHQEQYF. For the CDR3, the DNA is TGTGCCAGCAGCCCTACAAATTGGGTGGGACACCAGGAGCAGTACTTC.